This T cell receptor beta chain was retrieved from a study of cytomegalovirus exposure and HLA in healthy donors. Primers: 60 Vbeta forward and 13 Jbeta reverse. Sequencing was performed with immunoSEQ multiplex PCR; in TCRdb, only in-frame clones are kept and a portion is missing. The record lists approximately 110,000 clones, of which the ten most abundant hold 2% to 2.5%. Germline trimming cut 11 bases from V and 5 bases from J; bases unmatched to any gene: 8. The germline V gene encodes CDR1 SNHLY and CDR2 FYNNEI. This CDR3 is built from 12 residues. The V and J genes are TRBV2 and TRBJ2-5; 7 bases match TRBD1. The clonotype was recovered from a man aged 40-49 years in good health and CMV-seronegative. The specimen was PBMCs. CDR3 loop: CAGRQGRETQYF. The DNA of the CDR3 is TGTGCCGGACGACAGGGCAGGGAGACCCAGTACTTC.